The rows below give T cell receptor beta chains drawn from one sample of a study of preoperative IRX-2 immunotherapy in early breast cancer. TCRdb's copy holds only in-frame clones and misses some; the assay was immunoSEQ multiplex PCR. The sample consists of about 1,400 clones, roughly 70% of them appearing once. Sequenced material: tumor tissue, taken before IRX-2 immunotherapy. These receptors originate from a human donor with breast cancer. Both conserved end residues are trimmed from each CDR3.

V: TRBV28
J: TRBJ2-5
CDR3: ASSPPLGTGQEGTQY

V: TRBV6-8
J: TRBJ2-5
CDR3: ASFGGALSETQY

V: TRBV6-8
J: TRBJ1-4
CDR3: ASSDSGTGFRNEKLF

V: TRBV6-8
J: TRBJ1-3
CDR3: ASSRTDYSGNTIY

V: TRBV6-8
J: TRBJ1-4
CDR3: ASKQGFGNEKLF

V: TRBV6-8
J: TRBJ1-6
CDR3: AGRQGWTQSPLH

V: TRBV6-8
J: TRBJ1-1
CDR3: ASRVQGSGTEAF

V: TRBV10-2
J: TRBJ1-1
CDR3: ASGQLNTEAF

V: TRBV12-5
J: TRBJ1-5
CDR3: ASTITRDRGLQPQH

V: TRBV6-8
J: TRBJ1-4
CDR3: ASRPPQGKKLF

V: TRBV29-1
J: TRBJ1-2
CDR3: SVEYSRNPNYGYT

V: TRBV11-3
J: TRBJ1-2
CDR3: ASSLGTGPGYGYT

V: TRBV11-3
J: TRBJ1-4
CDR3: ASSPDFQGGKKLF

V: TRBV19
J: TRBJ2-5
CDR3: ASSTPREQETQY